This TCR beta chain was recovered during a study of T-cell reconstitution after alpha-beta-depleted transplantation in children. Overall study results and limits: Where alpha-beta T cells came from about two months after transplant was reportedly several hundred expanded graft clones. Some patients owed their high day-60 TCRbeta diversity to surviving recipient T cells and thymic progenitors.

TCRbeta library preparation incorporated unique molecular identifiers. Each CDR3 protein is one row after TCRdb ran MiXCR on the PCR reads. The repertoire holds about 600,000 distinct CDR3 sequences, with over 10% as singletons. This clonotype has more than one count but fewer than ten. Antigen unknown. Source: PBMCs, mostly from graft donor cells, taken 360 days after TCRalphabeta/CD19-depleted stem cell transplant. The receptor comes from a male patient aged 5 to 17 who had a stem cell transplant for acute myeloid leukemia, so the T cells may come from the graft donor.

The CDR3 DNA is TGTGCCAGCAGTACCCCCGACAGGGGTGACGAGCAGTACTTC. This encodes CASSTPDRGDEQYF. V usage is TRBV6-1 and J usage is TRBJ2-7; 8 positions agree with TRBD1. The ends lost 5 bases at V and 5 bases at J; junction bases unmatched: 8. This CDR3 has 14 amino acids. Germline assignment: CDR1 MNHNS and CDR2 SASEGT.